Listed here are 22 T cell receptor beta chains from one sample, sequenced in a study of blood T cell repertoires in COVID-19. TCRdb's table, derived via immunoSEQ multiplex PCR, lists solely in-frame clones and lacks some. The table has about 260,000 clones, roughly four fifths seen once. Sequences were obtained from PBMCs or T cells enriched from blood (not recorded which). The source is a young man with acute COVID-19.

The rearrangement links TRBV6-4 to TRBJ1-4; D perhaps matches TRBD1 (5 bases). From germline, CDR1 is MRHNA and CDR2 SNTAGT. The CDR3 totals 16 residues. V lost 4 bases, J lost 5 bases, and 17 bases lay in between. In DNA form, the CDR3 reads TGTGCCAGCAGTGCTTCCGGGACTGGAATAAATGAAAAACTGTTTTTT. It is translated as CASSASGTGINEKLFF.

The J gene is TRBJ1-5, the V gene TRBV13; TRBD1 aligns across 9 bases. J gave up 4 bases and V 1 base, and 2 bases lay outside the gene matches. Germline CDR1 and CDR2: PRHDT and FYEKMQ (reference sequence). The CDR3 consists of 15 residues. CDR3 protein: CASSLAGTGNQPQHF. Here the CDR3 DNA reads TGTGCCAGCAGCTTAGCCGGGACAGGGAATCAGCCCCAGCATTTT.

The chain joins TRBV11-2 to TRBJ2-7, with D possibly TRBD1 on 5 matching bases. There are 12 residues in the CDR3. Germline V CDR1 and CDR2: SGHAT, FQNNGV. V was trimmed by 7 bases and J by 5 bases, leaving 12 bases between them. CDR3 sequence reads: CASTPGHDEQYV. CDR3 DNA sequence: TGTGCCAGCACCCCAGGGCACGACGAGCAGTACGTC.

The J gene is TRBJ2-3, the V gene TRBV9; perhaps TRBD1 as D (5 bases). This CDR3 is built from 16 residues. Deletions cut 0 bases from V and 4 bases from J, with 15 bases between. Germline assignment: CDR1 SGDLS and CDR2 YYNGEE. The CDR3 protein is CASSVDWGIGADTQYF. CDR3 DNA sequence: TGTGCCAGCAGCGTAGATTGGGGTATAGGGGCAGATACGCAGTATTTT.

On this clone itself: The sample contains more than one DNA sequence encoding this CDR3. The chain has TRBV28 and TRBJ1-1, with D possibly being TRBD1 (5 bases). This CDR3 comprises 13 residues. The V gene's germline CDR1 is MDHEN and CDR2 SYDVKM. Trimming pared 2 bases from V and 4 bases from J, leaving 8 bases between. CDR3 coding DNA: TGTGCCAGCAGTTTACAGGGTACCACTGAAGCTTTCTTT. This codes for CASSLQGTTEAFF.

The chain has TRBV19 and TRBJ2-2; 7 bases fit TRBD2. The CDR3 runs 14 residues. CDR1 is LNHDA and CDR2 is SQIVND in the germline V gene (reference sequence). The trim removed 5 bases at V and 7 bases at J, leaving 7 bases unmatched. The CDR3 DNA sequence: TGTGCCAGTAGTTCGTCGGGAGGCAACGGGGAGCTGTTTTTT. Translation gives CASSSSGGNGELFF.

The rearrangement links TRBV11-2 to TRBJ2-1; 11 nucleotides line up with TRBD2. CDR1 is SGHAT and CDR2 is FQNNGV in the germline V gene. This CDR3 spans 15 amino acids. J gave up 5 bases and V 4 bases, and 4 bases lay outside the gene matches. This CDR3 reads CASSSGTSGNNEQFF. CDR3 coding DNA: TGTGCCAGCAGCTCCGGGACTAGCGGAAACAATGAGCAGTTCTTC.

The chain links TRBV29-1 to TRBJ1-2, with 8 bases fitting TRBD1. This CDR3 spans 14 amino acids. The germline V gene encodes CDR1 SQVTM and CDR2 ANQGSEA. Trimming at V came to 5 bases and at J to 8 bases, leaving 13 bases not matched to a gene. The chain's CDR3 is CSVPTQGADSGYTF. The CDR3 nucleotides are TGCAGCGTTCCCACCCAGGGGGCTGACAGCGGCTACACCTTC.

The V and J genes are TRBV3-1 (or the pseudogene TRBV3-2) and TRBJ1-2; a weak D match, TRBD1 (6 bases). CDR3 length: 13 residues. V was trimmed by 5 bases and J by 12 bases, leaving 19 bases between them. Germline CDR1 and CDR2: LGHDT and YNNKEL (reference sequence). The CDR3 DNA reads as TGTGCCAGCAGCTCCCTCTCGGCAGGGACAAACACCTTC. It codes for CASSSLSAGTNTF.

V gene TRBV4-3 combines with J gene TRBJ1-1, with 8 bases aligning to TRBD1. CDR3 length equals 14 residues. The V and J ends lost 0 bases and 10 bases, in that order; junction bases with no gene match: 7. Germline V gives CDR1 LGHNA, CDR2 YSLEER. This chain's CDR3 is CASSQEGQGAAAFF. CDR3 DNA sequence: TGCGCCAGCAGCCAAGAGGGGCAGGGGGCAGCAGCTTTCTTT.

This chain links TRBV30 with TRBJ2-1; 12 positions match TRBD2. Per germline, CDR1 GTSNPN and CDR2 SVGIG (reference sequence). V lost 6 bases and J lost 6; bases outside the gene matches: 9. The CDR3 runs to 15 residues. In DNA, the CDR3 is TGTGCCTGTACTTCTACTAGCGGGAGGTTCAATGAGCAGTTCTTC. It is translated as CACTSTSGRFNEQFF.

The J gene is TRBJ2-1, the V gene TRBV5-6; the match to TRBD2 covers 10 bases. Germline assignment: CDR1 SGHDT and CDR2 YYEEEE. The CDR3 runs 16 residues. The trim removed 0 bases at V and 5 bases at J, leaving 5 bases unmatched. Here the CDR3 DNA reads TGTGCCAGCAGCTTGGTTCGGAGCGGGAGGGACAATGAGCAGTTCTTC. Translating gives CASSLVRSGRDNEQFF. The full variable domain, rest sourced from reference TRBV5-6 and TRBJ2-1, is DAGVTQSPTHLIKTRGQQVTLRCSPKSGHDTVSWYQQALGQGPQFIFQYYEEEERQRGNFPDRFSGHQFPNYSSELNVNALLLGDSALYLCASSLVRSGRDNEQFFGPGTRLTVL.

The sample holds one count of this clone. V gene TRBV11-2 combines with J gene TRBJ2-5, with 10 bases identical to TRBD2. Germline CDR1 reads SGHAT; CDR2 reads FQNNGV. This CDR3 region has 16 residues. V dropped 1 base and J dropped 2; count of bases not matched to a gene: 4. The CDR3 loop is CASSLGTSGKQETQYF. In DNA, the CDR3 is TGTGCCAGCAGCTTAGGTACTAGCGGGAAACAAGAGACCCAGTACTTC.

This clone was picked up a small number of times. J is TRBJ1-3 and V is TRBV12-5; 7 nucleotides line up with TRBD1. With V trimmed by 4 bases and J by 3 bases, 3 bases remained unmatched. The CDR3 is made up of 14 amino acids. From germline, CDR1 is LGHNT and CDR2 FRNRAP. The CDR3 sequence: CASGSRGFGNTIYF. In DNA, the CDR3 is TGTGCTAGTGGTTCCAGGGGGTTTGGAAACACCATATATTTT.

The chain combines TRBV11-3 with TRBJ2-1, with D tentatively TRBD2 (5 bases). Germline V gene lookup returns CDR1 SGHNT and CDR2 YENEEA. The V end lost 5 bases, the J end lost 9 bases, and 11 bases lay between the germline ends. The CDR3 spans 12 residues. For the CDR3, the DNA is TGTGCCAGCAGCGCTGGTCGGGGTGAGCAGTTCTTC. Protein: CASSAGRGEQFF.

The V gene is TRBV18, the J gene TRBJ2-5, with 13 bases that match TRBD2. V was clipped by 3 bases and J by 4 bases; unmatched bases: 8. Germline-derived CDR1 and CDR2 are KGHSH and LQKENI. There are 17 residues in the CDR3. The CDR3 DNA reads as TGTGCCAGCTCACCCCCCGGGACTAGCGGGATCACAGAGACCCAGTACTTC. Its protein product is CASSPPGTSGITETQYF. The entire variable domain, with the rest obtained from reference TRBV18 and TRBJ2-5, is as follows: NAGVMQNPRHLVRRRGQEARLRCSPMKGHSHVYWYRQLPEEGLKFMVYLQKENIIDESGMPKERFSAEFPKEGPSILRIQQVVRGDSAAYFCASSPPGTSGITETQYFGPGTRLLVL.

V gene TRBV18 combines with J gene TRBJ2-7, with TRBD1 matching over 9 bases. Per the germline V gene, CDR1 is KGHSH and CDR2 is LQKENI. J lost 4 bases, V lost 1 base, and 5 bases had no gene match. CDR3 length: 15 amino acids. In DNA form, the CDR3 reads TGTGCCAGCTCACCACTCGGGACAGGGTCGTACGAGCAGTACGTC. Translation: CASSPLGTGSYEQYV.

The chain combines TRBV19 with TRBJ1-6; D may be TRBD1 (5 bases). Trimming left V 4 bases short and J 6 bases short, with 13 bases between. The CDR3 spans 15 residues. Germline V lookup: CDR1 LNHDA, CDR2 SQIVND (reference sequence). CDR3 region: CASSTGSFGNSPLHF. CDR3 coding DNA: TGTGCCAGTAGTACAGGGTCCTTCGGTAATTCACCCCTCCACTTT.

The V and J genes are TRBV27 and TRBJ2-1; D perhaps matches TRBD1 (6 bases). The V and J ends lost 6 bases and 6 bases respectively, with 18 bases between them. This CDR3 has 15 amino acids. Germline CDR1 MNHEY, CDR2 SMNVEV (reference sequence). CDR3 amino acids: CASSPRGQPFNEQFF. The DNA for the CDR3 is TGTGCCAGCAGCCCGCGAGGACAGCCGTTCAATGAGCAGTTCTTC.

This chain joins TRBV7-2 and TRBJ2-3; the D gene is possibly TRBD2 (6 bases). CDR3 length: 15 amino acids. V lost 0 bases and J 1 base, leaving 8 bases between the germline ends. Germline assignment: CDR1 SGHTA and CDR2 FQGNSA. The CDR3 protein is CASSLASGGTDTQYF. CDR3 nucleotide sequence: TGTGCCAGCAGCTTAGCTAGCGGAGGCACAGATACGCAGTATTTT.

By proportion, this clone is medium-sized. This chain connects TRBV4-1 to TRBJ1-5, with D possibly matching TRBD1 (6 bases). The CDR3 extends over 16 amino acids. The germline V gene encodes CDR1 MGHRA and CDR2 YSYEKL. Trimming left V 0 bases short and J 6 bases short, with 15 bases between. CDR3: CASSQEEGRGSQPQHF. The CDR3, as DNA: TGCGCCAGCAGCCAAGAAGAGGGGAGGGGGTCTCAGCCCCAGCATTTT.

There are a few counts of this clone. This chain links TRBV5-1 with TRBJ2-5; D remains ambiguous. Trimming removed 4 bases from V and 3 bases from J, with 28 bases in between. The germline CDR1 and CDR2 sequences are SGHRS and YFSETQ. The CDR3 is 19 residues long. The CDR3 reads CASSPKRLLRRVWKETQYF. The DNA for the CDR3 is TGCGCCAGCAGCCCCAAGCGACTCTTACGACGAGTATGGAAAGAGACCCAGTACTTC.